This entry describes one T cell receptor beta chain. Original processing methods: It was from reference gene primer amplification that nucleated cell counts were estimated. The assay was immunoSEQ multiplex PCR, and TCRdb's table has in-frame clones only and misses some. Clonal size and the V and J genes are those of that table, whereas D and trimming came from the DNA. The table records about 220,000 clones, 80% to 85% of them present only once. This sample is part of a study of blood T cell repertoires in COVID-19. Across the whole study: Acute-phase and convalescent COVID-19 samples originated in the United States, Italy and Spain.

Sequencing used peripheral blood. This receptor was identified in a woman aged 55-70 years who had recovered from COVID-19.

CDR3 nucleotides: TGTGCCAGCAGCTTAGGGAGAGATGGCTACACCTTC. Translating it yields CASSLGRDGYTF. This chain uses TRBV11-2 with TRBJ1-2; no reliable D call. Germline V lookup: CDR1 SGHAT, CDR2 FQNNGV. V lost 1 base and J 6 bases, leaving 6 bases between the germline ends. This CDR3 has 12 residues.